The present TCR beta chain was sequenced within a study of identical twins. TCRdb used MiXCR to reprocess the 5' RACE reads, holding one entry per CDR3 protein. The table includes about 520,000 distinct CDR3 sequences, less than 25% detected once. This sample also appeared in a second study, on T cells expressing NK-cell markers.

The receptor was derived from a woman aged 18-29 years in good health. Sequencing input: CD4+ T cells sorted from blood.

The CDR3 region is CASGTSFYEQYF. The CDR3 nucleotides are TGTGCCAGCGGGACTTCCTTCTACGAGCAGTACTTC. The chain joins TRBV6-1 to TRBJ2-7; possible D gene TRBD2, 6 bases. The germline V and J ends were trimmed by 8 bases and 3 bases, with 11 bases remaining between them. The CDR3 has 12 amino acids. The germline CDR1 and CDR2 sequences are MNHNS and SASEGT.